A selection of T cell receptor beta chains follows, all from one sample in a study of blood T cell repertoires in COVID-19. Repertoires were generated with immunoSEQ multiplex PCR, while TCRdb's copy carries only in-frame clones and drops some. The sample yields some 230,000 clones, about 80% seen once. The sequenced sample consisted of peripheral blood. The receptors here all came from a woman aged 60-75 years with acute or convalescent COVID-19. Each CDR3 is given with its conserved first and last residue. Each record gives: V gene, clone size, D gene, J gene, CDR3 DNA, CDR3 protein. D genes are given only for firm matches. The listing skips clone size in some rows; elsewhere it reads once, few, many or a size class.

>TRBV1|-|-|TRBJ2-3
TGCACCAGCAGCCCTACTGGACTTCTCACAGATACGCAGTATTTT
CTSSPTGLLTDTQYF
>TRBV5-1|-|TRBD1|TRBJ2-5
TGCGCCAGCAGTCGTCTCGGGACAGGAGGCCAAGAGACCCAGTACTTC
CASSRLGTGGQETQYF
>TRBV12-3/TRBV12-4|-|-|TRBJ1-2
TGTGCCAGCAGTTTTTGGACAGATGGCTACACCTTC
CASSFWTDGYTF
>TRBV19|-|-|TRBJ2-1
TGTGCCAGTAGCACCTCACTGGGGGGATCCTACAATGAGCAGTTCTTC
CASSTSLGGSYNEQFF
>TRBV28|-|TRBD2|TRBJ2-1
TGTGCCAGCAGTACTAGCGGGGGGGCGATAACTGAGCAGTTCTTC
CASSTSGGAITEQFF
>TRBV4-1|-|-|TRBJ2-5
TGCGCCAGCAGCCAACTCATCGTAGAAACCCAGTACTTC
CASSQLIVETQYF
>TRBV24-1|-|-|TRBJ1-4
TGTGCCACCAGTGATTTGTTCGGGAAACTGTTTTTT
CATSDLFGKLFF
>TRBV4-3|-|-|TRBJ1-3
TGCGCCAGCAGCCAAGCCGGGGGGACAACTGGAAACACCATATATTTT
CASSQAGGTTGNTIYF
>TRBV28|once|-|TRBJ1-2
TGTGCCAGCAGTCAAGGGGGAGCACTCCACTATGGCTACACCTTC
CASSQGGALHYGYTF
>TRBV12-3/TRBV12-4|-|-|TRBJ1-4
TGTGCCAGCAGTTTCGGTGAAAAACTGTTTTTT
CASSFGEKLFF
>TRBV18|-|-|TRBJ1-3
TGTGCCAGCTCACCAAGTCCAGACAAGATCTCTGGAAACACCATATATTTT
CASSPSPDKISGNTIYF
>TRBV7-8|-|-|TRBJ1-1
TGTGCCAGCAGCTTAGCGTTAAGGTCAGGGGCTATCGGCACTGAAGCTTTCTTT
CASSLALRSGAIGTEAFF
>TRBV6-2/TRBV6-3|-|TRBD2|TRBJ2-1
TGTGCCAGCAGTTACTCAAGCGGGGGGCGGGGTGAGCAGTTCTTC
CASSYSSGGRGEQFF
>TRBV5-4|once|-|TRBJ2-7
TGTGCCAGCAGCTTTCCGGGACGGGAGATGGAGCAGTACTTC
CASSFPGREMEQYF
>TRBV15|-|-|TRBJ2-1
TGTGCCACCAGCGAGGGGGACCCCAATGAGCAGTTCTTC
CATSEGDPNEQFF
>TRBV29-1|-|-|TRBJ2-7
TGCAGCGTGGCGGGACGTCACGAGCAGTACTTC
CSVAGRHEQYF
>TRBV3-1/TRBV3-2|-|TRBD2|TRBJ2-7
TGTGCCAGCAGCCTACTAGCGGGGGTGGTACACGAGCAGTACTTC
CASSLLAGVVHEQYF
>TRBV9|once|-|TRBJ2-3
TGTGCCAGCAGCGTAACAGGAGTGGTAGATACGCAGTATTTT
CASSVTGVVDTQYF
>TRBV9|once|-|TRBJ2-5
TGTGCCAGCAGCGTAGGTCCTAGCAGAGAGACCCAGTACTTC
CASSVGPSRETQYF
>TRBV5-5|few|TRBD1|TRBJ1-2
TGTGCCAGCAGCCGATCCACAGGGGAAGGCTACACCTTC
CASSRSTGEGYTF